This T cell receptor beta chain is from a study of identical twins. Overall study results and limits: Beta out-of-frame sequences showed weaker excess sharing between twins. Twin-shared out-of-frame alpha sequences showed excess low generation probability.

This clonotype was observed many times. Its antigen is unidentified. A universal primer site came from template switching; cDNA carried unique molecular identifiers. One entry per CDR3 protein, called by TCRdb with MiXCR from the 5' RACE reads. The table lists a few hundred thousand distinct CDR3 sequences, over 8.5% of them singletons. V dropped 3 bases and J dropped 6 bases, with 14 bases sitting between them. Germline loops: CDR1 LNHNV, CDR2 YYDKDF (reference sequence). This CDR3 is built from 15 residues. Separately, the same data were catalogued under a study of yellow fever vaccine responses in identical twins. From that report: Twins showed a vaccine T cell response that reportedly seemed partly convergent, partly personalized.

This receptor was taken from a young woman in good health. Sequencing input: PBMCs. The chain is built from TRBV15 and TRBJ2-2, with a tentative D call TRBD2 (6 bases). Written as DNA, the CDR3 is TGTGCCACCAGCAGGGGAGGTTTGCGTGCCGGGGAGCTGTTTTTT. It translates to CATSRGGLRAGELFF.